One and the same sample provided the 27 T cell receptor beta chains below, sequenced in a study of response to subunit inactivated influenza vaccine. A single record per CDR3 protein comes from TCRdb applying MiXCR to the RT-PCR reads. The sample lists roughly 670,000 distinct CDR3 sequences, 11% to 15% seen once, with around 7.6% in the top ten. This sample comprised PBMCs from blood, obtained about 14 days before vaccination. The receptors stem from a man aged 50-60 years who received an inactivated influenza vaccine.

This clonotype occurred a few times. The V gene is TRBV6-1, the J gene TRBJ2-7, with TRBD1 matching over 9 bases. This CDR3 spans 14 amino acids. V was pared by 6 bases and J by 0 bases, with 3 bases of the junction left unmatched. The germline V gene encodes CDR1 MNHNS and CDR2 SASEGT. CDR3 nucleotides: TGTGCCAGCAGGCAGGGACAGGGCTCCTACGAGCAGTACTTC. Encoded protein: CASRQGQGSYEQYF.

This clonotype has just a few counts. The chain uses TRBV6-5 and TRBJ2-2; D could derive from TRBD1 or TRBD2 (5 bases each). Germline CDR1 reads MNHEY; CDR2 reads SVGAGI. The CDR3 is 16 residues long. Trimming pared 3 bases from V and 4 bases from J, leaving 15 bases between. The CDR3 reads CASSYFKLGGTGELFF. CDR3 in DNA: TGTGCCAGCAGTTATTTCAAACTTGGGGGCACCGGGGAGCTGTTTTTT.

The sample holds a few counts of this clonotype. The chain joins TRBV6-1 to TRBJ1-1, with 7 bases matching TRBD1. The CDR3 has 16 residues. Looked up from germline, CDR1 is MNHNS and CDR2 is SASEGT. The J segment lost 2 bases and the V segment lost 5 bases, leaving 11 bases of the junction unmatched. CDR3 DNA: TGTGCCAGCAGTCCAAGTAGGGGGCGAGGTAACACTGAAGCTTTCTTT. Amino acids: CASSPSRGRGNTEAFF.

The chain has TRBV11-2 and TRBJ1-1, with TRBD1 matching over 7 bases. Germline values: CDR1 SGHAT, CDR2 FQNNGV. The CDR3 consists of 15 residues. The V segment lost 5 bases and the J segment 3 bases; nucleotides outside the gene matches: 9. The DNA of the CDR3 is TGTGCCAGCAGCCCGAGACAGGGAGGGGACACTGAAGCTTTCTTT. Its translation: CASSPRQGGDTEAFF.

This clonotype has only a few counts. As DNA, the CDR3 is TGCAGCGTTGAAGGTCTAGCGTTGGGGGGGAGCTCCTACAATGAGCAGTTCTTC. Translation gives CSVEGLALGGSSYNEQFF. V is TRBV29-1 and J is TRBJ2-1; 7 bases are shared with TRBD2. V lost 1 base, J lost 0 bases, and 12 bases stayed unmatched. Germline lookup yields CDR1 SQVTM and CDR2 ANQGSEA. The length of the CDR3 is 18 residues.

The chain combines TRBV15 with TRBJ1-6; D ambiguous. V was clipped by 1 base and J by 7 bases, with 2 bases between them. The CDR3 sequence is 12 residues long. From germline, CDR1 is LNHNV and CDR2 YYDKDF (reference sequence). This CDR3 is CATSRANSPLHF. The CDR3 nucleotides read TGTGCCACCAGCAGAGCGAATTCACCCCTCCACTTT.

Only one count was recorded for this clonotype. The chain carries TRBV4-1 and TRBJ2-1; 12 nucleotides align to TRBD2. The length of the CDR3 is 16 residues. Trimming at V came to 1 base and at J to 4 bases, leaving 2 bases not matched to a gene. Germline V gene lookup returns CDR1 MGHRA and CDR2 YSYEKL. The CDR3 coding sequence is TGCGCCAGCAGCCAAGTCCTAGCGGGGGGGTACAATGAGCAGTTCTTC. Translated: CASSQVLAGGYNEQFF.

This clonotype has only a few counts. V is TRBV7-9 and J is TRBJ2-7; D might be TRBD2 (6 bases). Germline CDR1 reads SEHNR; CDR2 reads FQNEAQ (reference sequence). V lost 5 bases and J 6 bases, leaving 14 bases between the germline ends. The CDR3 runs to 13 residues. The CDR3 DNA reads TGTGCCAGCAGCGGAGGGACCACCTCCGAGCAGTACTTC. It is translated as CASSGGTTSEQYF.

The gene calls are TRBV27 and TRBJ1-4; weak D call: TRBD1 (5 bases). Germline assignment: CDR1 MNHEY and CDR2 SMNVEV (reference sequence). This CDR3 has 15 amino acids. V lost 2 bases and J 8 bases, leaving 15 bases between the germline ends. The CDR3 protein is CASSLNRGAGEKLFF. CDR3 DNA: TGTGCCAGCAGTTTAAATCGCGGGGCTGGAGAAAAACTGTTTTTT.

This clonotype has just a few counts. The J gene is TRBJ1-1, the V gene TRBV29-1; the D gene is possibly TRBD1 (5 bases). Germline V gene sequence: CDR1 SQVTM, CDR2 ANQGSEA. The V end lost 4 bases, the J end lost 6 bases, and 12 bases lay between the germline ends. The length of the CDR3 is 12 residues. The CDR3 sequence: CSVGPEGSEAFF. DNA for the CDR3: TGCAGCGTTGGACCCGAGGGGTCTGAAGCTTTCTTT.

The table lists this clonotype with a few counts. The rearrangement joins TRBV7-3 to TRBJ2-6, with D tentatively TRBD1 (5 bases). Germline V lookup: CDR1 SGHTA, CDR2 FQGTGA. V lost 5 bases and J lost 0, with 11 bases in between. CDR3 size: 16 residues. CDR3 bases: TGTGCCAGCAGCCCACAGGCGTTCTCTGGGGCCAACGTCCTGACTTTC. This sequence encodes CASSPQAFSGANVLTF.

The table lists this clonotype with a few counts. V is TRBV20-1 and J is TRBJ1-2; D gene ambiguous. The germline V and J ends were trimmed by 0 bases and 5 bases, with 13 bases remaining between them. Germline lookup yields CDR1 DFQATT and CDR2 SNEGSKA (reference sequence). The CDR3 is 14 residues long. CDR3 residues: CSARDPKTQYGYTF. The CDR3 bases are TGCAGTGCTAGAGATCCGAAGACCCAGTATGGCTACACCTTC.

Of note for this clonotype: No DNA is shown, since the ends of the CDR3 on it are uncertain; the CDR3 is the one TCRdb lists. This CDR3 reads CATSDELRQSPGSCFF. V gene TRBV24-1 combines with J gene TRBJ2-2; the D call TRBD1 from the table was never checked on the DNA. The CDR3 comprises 16 residues, both ends counted. Germline lookup yields CDR1 KGHDR and CDR2 SFDVKD.

This clonotype was observed at least ten times. The rearrangement links TRBV5-1 to TRBJ2-7; perhaps TRBD2 as D (6 bases). The CDR3 contains 16 residues. Trimming shortened V by 3 bases and J by 0 bases, and 16 bases separated the two germline ends. From germline, CDR1 is SGHRS and CDR2 YFSETQ. CDR3 loop: CASSSGSGWISYEQYF. The CDR3 DNA is TGCGCCAGCAGCTCGGGTAGCGGTTGGATCTCCTACGAGCAGTACTTC. The whole variable domain, remainder taken from reference TRBV5-1 and TRBJ2-7, is KAGVTQTPRYLIKTRGQQVTLSCSPISGHRSVSWYQQTPGQGLQFLFEYFSETQRNKGNFPGRFSGRQFSNSRSEMNVSTLELGDSALYLCASSSGSGWISYEQYFGPGTRLTVT.

This clonotype was detected ten times or more. V and J are TRBV29-1 and TRBJ2-7; D is unclear. Germline V gene data show CDR1 as SQVTM and CDR2 as ANQGSEA. CDR3 length: 13 residues. V lost 2 bases, J lost 1 base, and 9 bases lay in between. The CDR3 protein is CSVEHLGSYEQYF. Here the CDR3 DNA reads TGCAGCGTTGAACATCTAGGGTCCTACGAGCAGTACTTC.

This chain uses TRBV28 with TRBJ1-2; 7 nucleotides match TRBD1. This CDR3 has 15 amino acids. V lost 2 bases and J lost 7; bases outside the gene matches: 10. Germline loops: CDR1 MDHEN, CDR2 SYDVKM. The CDR3 DNA is TGTGCCAGCAGTTTAAATTTAGACAGGGTCCTTGGCTACACCTTC. Translating gives CASSLNLDRVLGYTF.

In its sample, this clonotype was seen a few times. This chain uses TRBV12-3 or TRBV12-4 with TRBJ2-2, with 7 bases that match TRBD1. V was clipped by 3 bases and J by 5 bases; unmatched bases: 9. CDR3 length equals 16 residues. CDR3 amino acids: CASSFGRGRGTGELFF. The CDR3 DNA reads TGTGCCAGCAGTTTTGGTAGGGGGCGCGGAACCGGGGAGCTGTTTTTT.

The chain recombines TRBV6-2 or TRBV6-3 with TRBJ2-3; TRBD2 agrees at 7 bases. With 7 bases clipped from V and 3 bases from J, the junction kept 4 bases outside the gene matches. There are 13 residues in the CDR3. CDR1 and CDR2 from the germline V gene are MNHEY and SVGEGT. CDR3 sequence: CASTPAGTDTQYF. Here the CDR3 DNA reads TGTGCCAGCACCCCAGCGGGAACAGATACGCAGTATTTT.

This clonotype appeared many times. This chain uses TRBV5-6 with TRBJ2-2; D might be TRBD2 (6 bases). The CDR3 contains 16 residues. Germline V gives CDR1 SGHDT, CDR2 YYEEEE. The V end was cut by 4 bases, the J end by 0 bases, with 13 bases between. This CDR3 reads CASSTVGGTNTGELFF. CDR3 coding DNA: TGTGCCAGCAGCACGGTGGGCGGGACGAACACCGGGGAGCTGTTTTTT.

This clonotype was counted between two and nine times. V is TRBV15 and J is TRBJ2-7; 7 positions match TRBD1. In germline, CDR1 is LNHNV, CDR2 YYDKDF (reference sequence). The CDR3 spans 13 residues. J was trimmed by 3 bases and V by 6 bases; bases with no gene match: 5. The DNA of the CDR3 is TGTGCCACCAGGAGGGGGCCTGACTACGAGCAGTACTTC. It is translated as CATRRGPDYEQYF.

The rearrangement joins TRBV23-1 to TRBJ2-1; tentatively, D is TRBD2 (5 bases). TRBV23-1 is an open reading frame, and its role is uncertain. V gave up 1 base and J gave up 6 bases, with 22 bases separating them. The CDR3 spans 18 residues. The CDR3 here is CASSQWALAGRGINEQFF. CDR3 in DNA: TGCGCCAGCAGTCAATGGGCGCTAGCCGGGCGTGGGATCAATGAGCAGTTCTTC.

This clonotype was seen only a few times. This rearrangement joins TRBV7-3 to TRBJ2-7, with TRBD1 matching over 8 bases. From germline, CDR1 is SGHTA and CDR2 FQGTGA. The CDR3 is 13 amino acids. The ends lost 5 bases at V and 12 bases at J; junction bases unmatched: 12. CDR3 region: CASSLGPQGAWYF. In DNA form, the CDR3 reads TGTGCCAGCAGCCTAGGACCTCAGGGGGCCTGGTACTTC. Based on the CDR3 plus reference TRBV7-3 and TRBJ2-7, the full variable domain is GAGVSQTPSNKVTEKGKYVELRCDPISGHTALYWYRQSLGQGPEFLIYFQGTGAADDSGLPNDRFFAVRPEGSVSTLKIQRTERGDSAVYLCASSLGPQGAWYFGPGTRLTVT.

This clonotype has only a few counts. This chain connects TRBV28 to TRBJ2-3, with a possible D match to TRBD1 (6 bases). There are 18 residues in the CDR3. CDR1 and CDR2 from the germline V gene are MDHEN and SYDVKM. V lost 5 bases, J lost 2 bases, and 23 bases lay in between. CDR3: CASSTSSWGRATTDTQYF. DNA for the CDR3: TGTGCCAGCAGTACCTCGTCTTGGGGGCGGGCAACCACAGATACGCAGTATTTT.

The chain has TRBV15 and TRBJ2-1; D is unresolved. This CDR3 is 14 amino acids long. Germline assignment: CDR1 LNHNV and CDR2 YYDKDF (reference sequence). Trimming removed 3 bases from V and 6 bases from J, with 12 bases in between. Here the CDR3 reads CATSRLMILNEQFF. The CDR3 coding sequence is TGTGCCACCAGCAGGCTGATGATCCTCAATGAGCAGTTCTTC.

This clonotype was seen at least ten times. V usage is TRBV11-2 and J usage is TRBJ2-7; 12 bases are a match to TRBD1. The CDR3 is 16 residues long. Germline CDR1 and CDR2: SGHAT and FQNNGV. V shed 5 bases, J shed 1 base, and the junction held 6 bases outside the gene matches. The CDR3 DNA reads TGTGCCAGCAGCCTTGGGACAGGGGGCGCGTCCTACGAGCAGTACTTC. This gives the protein CASSLGTGGASYEQYF. The whole variable domain, filled in from reference TRBV11-2 and TRBJ2-7, reads EAGVAQSPRYKIIEKRQSVAFWCNPISGHATLYWYQQILGQGPKLLIQFQNNGVVDDSQLPKDRFSAERLKGVDSTLKIQPAKLEDSAVYLCASSLGTGGASYEQYFGPGTRLTVT.

Comment on this clonotype: This may be a read error: a much more frequent sequence differs by one nucleotide. The rearrangement links TRBV12-3 or TRBV12-4 to TRBJ1-2; tentative D call: TRBD1 (5 bases). The CDR3 is 13 residues long. The CDR3 is CANSLRGADGYTF. The CDR3 nucleotides read TGTGCCAACAGTTTAAGAGGGGCGGATGGCTACACCTTC.

This clonotype occurred a few times. The J gene is TRBJ2-3, the V gene TRBV12-3 or TRBV12-4; 9 bases fit TRBD1. The V and J ends lost 6 bases and 4 bases, in that order; junction bases with no gene match: 11. This CDR3 spans 16 amino acids. The chain's CDR3 is CASSTGGRLTPDTQYF. The CDR3 DNA reads TGTGCCAGCAGCACAGGGGGCAGGTTGACTCCAGATACGCAGTATTTT.